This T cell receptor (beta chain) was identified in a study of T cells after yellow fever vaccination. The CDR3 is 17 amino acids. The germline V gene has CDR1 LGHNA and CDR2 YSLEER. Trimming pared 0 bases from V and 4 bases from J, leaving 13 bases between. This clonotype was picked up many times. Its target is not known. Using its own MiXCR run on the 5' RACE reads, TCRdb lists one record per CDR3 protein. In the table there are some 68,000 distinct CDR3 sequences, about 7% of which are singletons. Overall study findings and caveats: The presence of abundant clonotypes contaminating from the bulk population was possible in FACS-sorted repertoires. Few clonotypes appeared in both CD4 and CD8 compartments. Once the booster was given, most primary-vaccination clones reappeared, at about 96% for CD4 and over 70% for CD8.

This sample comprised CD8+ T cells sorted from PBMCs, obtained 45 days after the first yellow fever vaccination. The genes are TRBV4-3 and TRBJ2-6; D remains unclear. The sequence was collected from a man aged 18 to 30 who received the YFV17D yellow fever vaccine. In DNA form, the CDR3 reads TGCGCCAGCAGCCAAGAGGTTTGGGTAGCAGGGGCCAACGTCCTGACTTTC. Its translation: CASSQEVWVAGANVLTF.